This entry lists 23 T cell receptor beta chains sequenced from one sample in a study of glioma-infiltrating T cells after dendritic cell vaccination. Time point meaning: after dendritic cell vaccination, including at tumor progression/relapse. Generated by immunoSEQ multiplex PCR, the TCRdb table keeps only in-frame clones and is missing some. The data show approximately 92,000 clones, around 80% seen once. Sequencing was performed on blood, taken after dendritic cell vaccination. Receptor source: a human donor with glioblastoma.

V is TRBV6-5 and J is TRBJ1-2, with 9 bases aligning to TRBD1. Germline loops: CDR1 MNHEY, CDR2 SVGAGI. This CDR3 is 15 amino acids long. V shed 4 bases, J shed 4 bases, and the junction held 7 bases outside the gene matches. CDR3 in DNA: TGTGCCAGCAGTTTCCGGGACAGGGTGCCCTATGGCTACACCTTC. It is translated as CASSFRDRVPYGYTF.

The CDR3 nucleotides are TGTGCCAGCAGTTACACAGGGATGACTGAAGCTTTCTTT. Translated, it gives CASSYTGMTEAFF. The chain combines TRBV6-5 with TRBJ1-1; TRBD1 might be the D (6 bases). The V end lost 2 bases, the J end lost 5 bases, and 9 bases lay between the germline ends. The CDR3 runs 13 residues. The germline V gene has CDR1 MNHEY and CDR2 SVGAGI.

In its sample, this clone was seen once. The rearrangement joins TRBV5-1 to TRBJ2-3; possible D gene TRBD1, 7 bases. This CDR3 is built from 15 residues. The germline V gene encodes CDR1 SGHRS and CDR2 YFSETQ. The V end was cut by 5 bases, the J end by 4 bases, with 17 bases between. CDR3 DNA sequence: TGCGCCAGCAGGGCGGGACAGAGTTCTGCAGATACGCAGTATTTT. This gives the protein CASRAGQSSADTQYF.

This clone was counted once. The chain uses TRBV5-1 and TRBJ2-1; 11 bases fit TRBD2. CDR1 and CDR2 from the germline V gene are SGHRS and YFSETQ. V lost 0 bases, J lost 10 bases, and 6 bases stayed unmatched. This CDR3 has 15 residues. Here the CDR3 DNA reads TGCGCCAGCAGCTTGGTAGCGGGGGGGCCTAGGGAGCAGTTCTTC. As protein: CASSLVAGGPREQFF.

This clone was counted a single time. The gene calls are TRBV7-2 and TRBJ2-1; 9 bases align to TRBD1. Germline values: CDR1 SGHTA, CDR2 FQGNSA. The CDR3 totals 15 residues. J lost 3 bases, V lost 3 bases, and 3 bases had no gene match. The CDR3 is CASSFRDRVYNEQFF. The CDR3 DNA reads as TGTGCCAGCAGCTTCCGGGACAGGGTCTACAATGAGCAGTTCTTC.

This chain joins TRBV6-5 and TRBJ2-5, with 8 bases that match TRBD2. Per the germline V gene, CDR1 is MNHEY and CDR2 is SVGAGI. This CDR3 region has 14 residues. V gave up 2 bases and J gave up 5 bases; unmatched junction bases: 4. DNA of the CDR3: TGTGCCAGCAGTTACCGGGGGGGCGGGGAGACCCAGTACTTC. This sequence encodes CASSYRGGGETQYF.

Concerning this clone: One junction end disagrees with the germline gene, perhaps due to a read error. The V and J genes are TRBV7-7 and TRBJ2-2; the D is unclear. This CDR3 is 12 amino acids long. CDR1 SSHAT and CDR2 FNYEAQ come from the germline V gene (reference sequence). CDR3 nucleotide sequence: TGTGCTAGCAGCTCAACGGCCGGGGAGCTGTTTTTT. Its protein is CASSSTAGELFF.

The chain combines TRBV30 with TRBJ1-1; the D is unclear. Trimming took off 3 bases at V and 0 bases at J, with 20 bases between the two ends. There are 17 residues in the CDR3. CDR1 GTSNPN and CDR2 SVGIG come from the germline V gene (reference sequence). The CDR3 region has the DNA TGTGCCTGGAGGACTCGGCGTGGAAGAGGCTTGAACACTGAAGCTTTCTTT. Protein sequence: CAWRTRRGRGLNTEAFF.

The chain couples TRBV19 to TRBJ2-7; D ambiguous. This CDR3 spans 12 amino acids. Per the germline V gene, CDR1 is LNHDA and CDR2 is SQIVND (reference sequence). Trimming took 4 bases from V and 5 from J, leaving 9 bases between them. The CDR3: CASSSSGDEQYF. The CDR3 DNA reads as TGTGCCAGTAGTAGTTCCGGAGACGAGCAGTACTTC. The full variable domain, with the rest looked up from reference TRBV19 and TRBJ2-7, is DGGITQSPKYLFRKEGQNVTLSCEQNLNHDAMYWYRQDPGQGLRLIYYSQIVNDFQKGDIAEGYSVSREKKESFPLTVTSAQKNPTAFYLCASSSSGDEQYFGPGTRLTVT.

The chain uses TRBV5-1 and TRBJ1-4, with 8 bases that match TRBD1. This CDR3 has 15 amino acids. Unmatched junction bases numbered 7, after V lost 4 bases and J lost 5 bases. The germline V gene encodes CDR1 SGHRS and CDR2 YFSETQ. The CDR3 is CASSATPGGNEKLFF. In DNA form, the CDR3 reads TGCGCCAGCAGCGCAACGCCAGGGGGCAATGAAAAACTGTTTTTT.

This chain uses TRBV18 with TRBJ1-2; tentatively, D is TRBD1 (5 bases). The CDR3 contains 13 residues. Deletions cut 6 bases from V and 6 bases from J, with 14 bases between. Germline-derived CDR1 and CDR2 are KGHSH and LQKENI. In DNA form, the CDR3 reads TGTGCCAGCTCCTACGAGGAGGGGAATGGCTACACCTTC. Its protein product is CASSYEEGNGYTF.

The chain has TRBV5-4 and TRBJ2-1; a weak D match, TRBD2 (5 bases). There are 15 residues in the CDR3. V was shortened by 1 base and J by 9 bases, with 17 bases between the two germline ends. The germline V gene encodes CDR1 SGHNT and CDR2 YYREEE (reference sequence). The CDR3 loop is CASSLYLYVAGEQFF. The CDR3 DNA is TGTGCCAGCAGCTTGTATCTTTACGTTGCGGGTGAGCAGTTCTTC.

This chain's CDR3 is CASSFMWQGAREQYF. CDR3 nucleotide sequence: TGTGCCAGCAGCTTTATGTGGCAGGGGGCGCGTGAGCAGTACTTC. The chain recombines TRBV5-6 with TRBJ2-7, with 8 bases fitting TRBD1. J was trimmed by 7 bases and V by 2 bases; bases with no gene match: 11. This CDR3 spans 15 amino acids. CDR1 and CDR2 (germline): SGHDT, YYEEEE. The full variable domain, with the rest looked up from reference TRBV5-6 and TRBJ2-7, is DAGVTQSPTHLIKTRGQQVTLRCSPKSGHDTVSWYQQALGQGPQFIFQYYEEEERQRGNFPDRFSGHQFPNYSSELNVNALLLGDSALYLCASSFMWQGAREQYFGPGTRLTVT.

This clone occurred once. The chain carries TRBV10-3 and TRBJ2-5; D gene uncertain. V was cut by 6 bases and J by 5 bases, with 7 bases left in between. Germline lookup yields CDR1 ENHRY and CDR2 SYGVKD. The CDR3 is 11 residues long. CDR3 protein: CAISNRETQYF. CDR3 in DNA: TGTGCCATCAGCAACCGGGAGACCCAGTACTTC.

The chain combines TRBV19 with TRBJ1-5, with 7 bases identical to TRBD1. Germline-derived CDR1 and CDR2 are LNHDA and SQIVND (reference sequence). The CDR3 sequence is 16 residues long. V was pared by 4 bases and J by 2 bases, with 8 bases of the junction left unmatched. This CDR3 is CASSTRTGRGNQPQHF. The CDR3 coding sequence is TGTGCCAGTAGTACTCGGACAGGCAGGGGCAATCAGCCCCAGCATTTT.

The chain's CDR3 is CASSLTGVGDEQFF. In DNA form, the CDR3 reads TGTGCCAGTAGTTTAACAGGGGTAGGGGATGAGCAGTTCTTC. The chain joins TRBV19 to TRBJ2-1; TRBD1 agrees at 7 bases. The V and J ends lost 5 bases and 8 bases, in that order; junction bases with no gene match: 9. The CDR3 loop spans 14 amino acids. The germline gives CDR1 LNHDA, CDR2 SQIVND (reference sequence).

This chain links TRBV9 with TRBJ2-1, with D maybe TRBD2 (6 bases). CDR3 length equals 15 residues. CDR1 and CDR2 from the germline V gene are SGDLS and YYNGEE. V was cut by 0 bases and J by 9 bases, with 16 bases left in between. CDR3 region: CASSVAGTLGGEQFF. Written as DNA, the CDR3 is TGTGCCAGCAGCGTAGCGGGGACTTTGGGGGGTGAGCAGTTCTTC. The entire variable domain, with the rest obtained from reference TRBV9 and TRBJ2-1, is as follows: DSGVTQTPKHLITATGQRVTLRCSPRSGDLSVYWYQQSLDQGLQFLIQYYNGEERAKGNILERFSAQQFPDLHSELNLSSLELGDSALYFCASSVAGTLGGEQFFGPGTRLTVL.

The chain joins TRBV5-1 to TRBJ1-1; D not certain. The CDR3 is 15 residues long. V was clipped by 0 bases and J by 1 base, with 10 bases between them. The V gene's germline CDR1 is SGHRS and CDR2 YFSETQ. The CDR3 DNA sequence: TGCGCCAGCAGCTTGGGTCTGGAGACGAACACTGAAGCTTTCTTT. Its protein product is CASSLGLETNTEAFF.

This chain uses TRBV28 with TRBJ1-2, with TRBD1 matching over 7 bases. Germline loops: CDR1 MDHEN, CDR2 SYDVKM. The CDR3 has 17 amino acids. J was trimmed by 4 bases and V by 4 bases; bases with no gene match: 15. The CDR3 loop reads CASSSYSGMTGTYGYTF. In DNA form, the CDR3 reads TGTGCCAGCAGTTCCTACTCCGGAATGACAGGGACCTATGGCTACACCTTC.

The chain has TRBV19 and TRBJ1-2; weak D call: TRBD1 (6 bases). The V end was cut by 0 bases, the J end by 8 bases, with 10 bases between. The CDR3 spans 13 residues. Looked up from germline, CDR1 is LNHDA and CDR2 is SQIVND (reference sequence). The CDR3 spells CASSIDGGHGYTF. The CDR3 DNA sequence: TGTGCCAGTAGTATAGACGGGGGGCACGGCTACACCTTC. Together with reference TRBV19 and TRBJ1-2, the CDR3 gives the full variable domain: DGGITQSPKYLFRKEGQNVTLSCEQNLNHDAMYWYRQDPGQGLRLIYYSQIVNDFQKGDIAEGYSVSREKKESFPLTVTSAQKNPTAFYLCASSIDGGHGYTFGSGTRLTVV.

J is TRBJ2-3 and V is TRBV19; 8 nucleotides agree with TRBD1. Germline CDR1 is LNHDA and CDR2 is SQIVND (reference sequence). V trimming: 3 bases; J trimming: 6 bases; junction bases outside the gene matches: 5. CDR3 size: 14 residues. In DNA, the CDR3 is TGTGCCAGTAGTATCTGGGACAGGCCCGATACGCAGTATTTT. Its protein product is CASSIWDRPDTQYF.

The chain uses TRBV6-1 and TRBJ2-5, with no clear D. Trimming took 6 bases from V and 1 from J, leaving 15 bases between them. The CDR3 has 15 amino acids. Germline V gene data show CDR1 as MNHNS and CDR2 as SASEGT. Here the CDR3 reads CASRDVQDFQETQYF. The CDR3 region has the DNA TGTGCCAGCAGAGACGTCCAAGACTTCCAAGAGACCCAGTACTTC.

There are a few counts of this clone. V usage is TRBV6-5 and J usage is TRBJ1-4, with D possibly matching TRBD1 (5 bases). This CDR3 comprises 14 residues. The V gene's germline CDR1 is MNHEY and CDR2 SVGAGI. V was trimmed by 5 bases and J by 4 bases, leaving 11 bases between them. Here the CDR3 reads CASSGGEHNEKLFF. The CDR3, as DNA: TGTGCCAGCAGTGGGGGGGAGCATAATGAAAAACTGTTTTTT.